The clone carrying this T cell receptor beta chain has just one count. The antigen remains unidentified. The sample comes from a study of Ad26.COV2.S vaccination and SARS-CoV-2 variants. Study-level information: The Ad26.COV2.S arm of the COV1001 trial was where the donor was placed. Each vaccinee took Ad26.COV2.S intramuscularly, once or twice 56 days apart.

Repertoires were generated with immunoSEQ multiplex PCR, while TCRdb's copy carries only in-frame clones and drops some. Of about 440,000 clones detected, about nine tenths appear once; the ten largest clones hold under 4.5%. Treatment: 15 to 20 received Ad26.COV2.S at low or high dose, single or two shots; several received placebo; per-sample allocation not given. Day 63 following the first vaccine or placebo injection was when the samples were taken. An 18-55-year-old adult in Boston served as donor. Points from the study as a whole: Vaccine recipients and placebo recipients showed similar non-spike TCR breadth.

The sequencing here drew on peripheral blood, taken in a trial of Ad26.COV2.S vaccine versus placebo. The clonotype originates from a person between 18 and 59 years old who received the Ad26.COV2.S COVID-19 vaccine or a placebo.

The CDR3 loop reads CASSLSGLADYEQYF. CDR3 DNA sequence: TGTGCCAGCAGTTTATCCGGACTAGCGGACTACGAGCAGTACTTC. The chain carries TRBV27 and TRBJ2-7, with TRBD2 identical over 10 bases. The CDR3 is 15 amino acids. The germline gives CDR1 MNHEY, CDR2 SMNVEV (reference sequence). Unmatched junction bases numbered 2, after V lost 0 bases and J lost 3 bases.